This T cell receptor (beta chain) was sequenced for a study of T-cell reconstitution after alpha-beta-depleted transplantation in children. This clonotype occurred a few times. For TCRbeta, the library was prepared with unique molecular identifiers. TCRdb recomputed calls from the PCR reads with MiXCR, one row per CDR3 protein. This table holds fewer than 95,000 distinct CDR3 sequences, less than 15% found once. This TCR derives from a human donor who donated a stem cell graft to a child with inherited bone marrow failure. Source: PBMCs from the stem cell graft donor, taken from the stem cell graft.

The CDR3 DNA sequence: TGCGCCAGCAGCCAAGAGATGGACCCAATATCCTACGAGCAGTACTTC. Its translation: CASSQEMDPISYEQYF. The J gene is TRBJ2-7, the V gene TRBV4-3, with D uncertain. Germline CDR1 and CDR2: LGHNA and YSLEER. Trimming cost V 0 bases and J 1 base, with 13 bases left between them. The CDR3 contains 16 residues.